Below are 3 T cell receptor beta chains sequenced from a single sample in a study of cytotoxic CD8 clonotypes in ibrutinib-treated CLL. Data came from immunoSEQ multiplex PCR; TCRdb stores just in-frame clones and leaves some out. The sample lists hundreds of thousands of clones, less than 75% seen once, with 15% to 19% in the top ten. Sample: PBMCs, taken after 24 months of ibrutinib treatment. These TCRs come from a human donor with chronic lymphocytic leukemia.

This clone was counted between two and nine times. CDR3 sequence: CASHSGGVTEAFF. CDR3 DNA: TGTGCCAGCCACTCGGGGGGCGTCACTGAAGCTTTCTTT. The V gene is TRBV28, the J gene TRBJ1-1, with D perhaps TRBD1 (6 bases). The CDR3 runs to 13 residues. The germline V and J ends were trimmed by 8 bases and 4 bases, with 14 bases remaining between them. CDR1 and CDR2 from the germline V gene are MDHEN and SYDVKM.

The chain uses TRBV5-1 and TRBJ2-2, with 13 nucleotides matching TRBD2. There are 17 residues in the CDR3. The V gene's germline CDR1 is SGHRS and CDR2 YFSETQ. V was clipped by 4 bases and J by 3 bases; unmatched bases: 6. The CDR3 protein is CASSRPGLAGDTGELFF. In DNA form, the CDR3 reads TGCGCCAGCAGCCGACCCGGACTAGCGGGGGACACCGGGGAGCTGTTTTTT. Combining the CDR3 with reference TRBV5-1 and TRBJ2-2 gives the whole variable domain KAGVTQTPRYLIKTRGQQVTLSCSPISGHRSVSWYQQTPGQGLQFLFEYFSETQRNKGNFPGRFSGRQFSNSRSEMNVSTLELGDSALYLCASSRPGLAGDTGELFFGEGSRLTVL.

This clone has a handful of counts. J is TRBJ1-1 and V is TRBV25-1; D may be TRBD1 (5 bases). Germline lookup yields CDR1 MGHDK and CDR2 SYGVNS. The CDR3 loop spans 16 amino acids. With 5 bases removed from V and 4 bases from J, the gap between germline ends came to 20 bases. CDR3 bases: TGTGCCAGCAGTCCCTTAGGGACCCACGGAGGCACTGAAGCTTTCTTT. Protein: CASSPLGTHGGTEAFF.